This T cell receptor beta chain was recorded in a study of cytomegalovirus exposure and HLA in healthy donors. The wider study: As released early, the data held approximately 80 million unique TCRs from HLA-typed donors. Whole-study results and caveats: Within an earlier analysis, most TCR beta V segments proved productive either about 87% or about 30% of the time.

CDR1 and CDR2 from the germline V gene are ENHRY and SYGVKD. V lost 5 bases and J lost 2, with 10 bases in between. This CDR3 has 13 amino acids. The donors (healthy individuals) were bone marrow donors. The PCR ran on 60 Vbeta and 13 Jbeta primers. Repertoires were generated with immunoSEQ multiplex PCR, while TCRdb's copy carries only in-frame clones and drops some. The table has a few hundred thousand clones, over 65% seen once; the top ten hold about 16%. As to this clone: Its antigen is undetermined.

The rearrangement links TRBV10-3 to TRBJ2-7; D is perhaps TRBD1 (6 bases). Input material: PBMCs. This TCR derives from a man aged 40-50 years in good health and CMV-seronegative. CDR3: CAISNRDAYEQYF. Here the CDR3 DNA reads TGTGCCATCAGTAACAGGGACGCCTACGAGCAGTACTTC.